This T cell receptor (beta chain) was retrieved from a study of blood T cell repertoires in COVID-19 (dated by TCRdb to the early 2020s). Broadly, across the study: Samples covering the acute and convalescent phases of COVID-19 were provided by collaborators in the United States, Italy and Spain. Nearly every sample came with metadata listing a de-identified subject ID, COVID-19 status, age in years and sex. HLA class I and class II types, where available, came from metadata supplied by the sample provider rather than from assay-based typing. Deeply sampled blood TCRbeta repertoires from subjects exposed to, actively infected with, or recovered from COVID-19 were included in the dataset. The material from the prospective study consisted of cDNA or gDNA derived from T cells, B-cell-depleted T cells, or PBMCs. Samples were obtained from the ongoing ImmuneRACE study (first 160 participants) and from over 1,000 subjects provided by 6 global collaborators. The repertoires were made available in a free public database intended to serve as a resource for research on the immune response to SARS-CoV-2.

Whole blood was collected in K2EDTA tubes by collaborating institutions according to the institutions' own protocols. For TCRbeta analysis, collaborators shipped samples in one of three forms: frozen whole blood, isolated PBMCs, or DNA extracted from either of those sample types. V lost 6 bases and J lost 6 bases; the stretch between them is 12 bases long. From the cysteine through the phenylalanine, the CDR3 covers 13 amino acids. Only the CDR3 part of the read is kept: 39 bases, read in frame from the first base. With regard to this clone: There is no known antigen for this receptor. Per-base quality was not reported, and no clone a single base away is much larger than it.

The immunoSEQ Assay, a bias-controlled multiplex PCR, was used to amplify TCRbeta CDR3 regions from genomic DNA. As for how the authors treated the data: The number of nucleated cells in each sample was estimated by amplification of reference gene primers within the assay. To quantify the absolute abundance of each unique TCRbeta CDR3 rearrangement, sequence reads were collapsed and filtered. Productive Simpson clonality was computed per sample as the square root of Simpson's diversity index over productive rearrangements. TCRdb stores this immuneACCESS table with in-frame sequences only. Part of the clones is absent; in the studies checked, under half of the shortfall reflects unresolved V genes, and no reason is known for the rest. That table supplies the V and J calls and clone size; D and trimming were determined from the DNA. In all, the sample holds approximately 240,000 clones, and under 85% of those were seen once. The ten largest account for around 5.2% of the sample.

The full study reports these points: Clinical and demographic metadata were provided uncurated, with the amount varying by source and participant.

This receptor was taken from a human donor in a cohort sampled during active COVID-19. This chain joins TRBV12-3 or TRBV12-4 to TRBJ2-1; D gene: possibly TRBD1, on 6 matching bases. Source material: peripheral blood. CDR3 loop: CASRADRSNEQFF. Here is the DNA: TGTGCCAGCAGGGCAGACAGGTCCAATGAGCAGTTCTTC.